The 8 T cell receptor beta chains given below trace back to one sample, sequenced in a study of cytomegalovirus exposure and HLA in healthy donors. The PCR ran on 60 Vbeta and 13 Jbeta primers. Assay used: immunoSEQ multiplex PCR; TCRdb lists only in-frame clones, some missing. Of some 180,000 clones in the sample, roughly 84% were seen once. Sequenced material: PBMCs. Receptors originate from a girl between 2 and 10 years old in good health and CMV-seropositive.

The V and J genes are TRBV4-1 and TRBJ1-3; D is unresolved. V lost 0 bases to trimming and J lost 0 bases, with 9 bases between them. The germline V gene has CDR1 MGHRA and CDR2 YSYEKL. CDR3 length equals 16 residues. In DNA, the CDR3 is TGCGCCAGCAGCCAAGAAGCGGGTAACTCTGGAAACACCATATATTTT. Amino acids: CASSQEAGNSGNTIYF.

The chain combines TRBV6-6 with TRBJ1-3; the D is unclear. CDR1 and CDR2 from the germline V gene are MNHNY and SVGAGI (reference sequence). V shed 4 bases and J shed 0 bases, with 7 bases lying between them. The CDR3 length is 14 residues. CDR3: CASSSRSSGNTIYF. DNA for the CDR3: TGTGCCAGCAGTTCCCGTTCCTCTGGAAACACCATATATTTT.

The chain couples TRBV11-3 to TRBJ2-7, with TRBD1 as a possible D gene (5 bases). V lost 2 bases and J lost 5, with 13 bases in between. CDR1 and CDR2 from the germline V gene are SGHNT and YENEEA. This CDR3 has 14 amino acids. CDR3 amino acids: CASSLRGRVHEQYF. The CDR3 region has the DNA TGTGCCAGCAGCTTAAGGGGCAGGGTCCACGAGCAGTACTTC.

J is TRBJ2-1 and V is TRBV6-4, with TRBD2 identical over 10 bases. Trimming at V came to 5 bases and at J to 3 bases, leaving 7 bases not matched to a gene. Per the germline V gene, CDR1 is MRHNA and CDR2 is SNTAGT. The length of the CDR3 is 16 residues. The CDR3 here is CASSPTSGNGYNEQFF. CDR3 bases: TGTGCCAGCAGTCCAACTAGCGGGAATGGCTACAATGAGCAGTTCTTC.

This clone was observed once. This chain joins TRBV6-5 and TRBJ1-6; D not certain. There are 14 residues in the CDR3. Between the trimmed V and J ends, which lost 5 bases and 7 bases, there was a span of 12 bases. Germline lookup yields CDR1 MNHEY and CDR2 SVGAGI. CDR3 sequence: CASSESGGNSPLHF. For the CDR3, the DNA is TGTGCCAGCAGTGAGTCTGGAGGGAATTCACCCCTCCACTTT.

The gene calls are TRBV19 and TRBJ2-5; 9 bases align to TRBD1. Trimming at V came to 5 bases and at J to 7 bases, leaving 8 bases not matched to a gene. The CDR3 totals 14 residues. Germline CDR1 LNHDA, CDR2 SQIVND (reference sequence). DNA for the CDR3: TGTGCCAGTAGTGTGGACAGGGGAAGGTCGACCCAGTACTTC. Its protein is CASSVDRGRSTQYF.

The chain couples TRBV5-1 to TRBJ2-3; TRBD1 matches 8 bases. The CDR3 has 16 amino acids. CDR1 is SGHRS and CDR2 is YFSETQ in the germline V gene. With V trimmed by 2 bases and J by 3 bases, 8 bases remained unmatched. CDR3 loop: CASSFQGAKGTDTQYF. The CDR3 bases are TGCGCCAGCAGCTTTCAGGGGGCAAAGGGGACAGATACGCAGTATTTT.

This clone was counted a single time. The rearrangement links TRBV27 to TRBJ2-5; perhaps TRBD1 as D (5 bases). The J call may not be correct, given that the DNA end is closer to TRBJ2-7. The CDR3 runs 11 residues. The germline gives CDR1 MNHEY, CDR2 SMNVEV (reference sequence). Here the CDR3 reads CATKGDTEQYF. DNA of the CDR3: TGTGCCACTAAAGGGGATACCGAGCAGTACTTC.